This T cell receptor (beta chain) is drawn from a study of cytomegalovirus exposure and HLA in healthy donors. Study details: Roughly 180 million T cells yielded fewer than 120 million unique TCR beta sequences in earlier analysis.

Study conclusions and caveats: Presence/absence analysis assumed near-uniform sequencing depth across donors. The likely origin of a cluster of highly shared sequence variants was a sequencing artifact.

J lost 3 bases, V lost 0 bases, and 7 bases had no gene match. The CDR3 extends over 16 amino acids. CDR1 is LGHNA and CDR2 is YSLEER in the germline V gene. This clone was recorded a few times. Antigen specificity is unknown. Distinct nucleotide sequences in the sample also encode this CDR3. The PCR contained 60 Vbeta and 13 Jbeta primers. Under the authors' procedure: An analysis that came later counted tens of millions of unique TCR beta chains, approximately 10 million shared. TCRdb's table, derived via immunoSEQ multiplex PCR, lists solely in-frame clones and lacks some. V and J calls and clone size are copied from that table; D and trimming were computed from the DNA. Of approximately 200,000 clones in the sample, over 65% are singletons; the top ten hold approximately 0.098%.

The chain has TRBV4-3 and TRBJ2-5; 7 bases are shared with TRBD2. Sequences were obtained from PBMCs. This TCR came from a boy between 2 and 10 years old in good health and CMV-seronegative. The CDR3 bases are TGCGCCAGCAGCCAAGATCCGAACGGGGGGAAAGAGACCCAGTACTTC. It encodes CASSQDPNGGKETQYF.